Given below is one TCR beta chain in context. A read error may account for a junction end that differs from germline. Authors' processing steps: From reference gene primer amplification, estimates of nucleated cell counts were derived. TCRdb's copy holds only in-frame clones and misses some; the assay was immunoSEQ multiplex PCR. V and J calls and clone size are given by that table; D and trimming were obtained from the DNA. The data contain about 160,000 clones, just under 80% of them singletons. CDR3 size: 13 residues. Germline V CDR1 and CDR2: SEHNR, FQNEAQ (reference sequence). The data originate from a study of blood T cell repertoires in COVID-19. Across the whole study: Donors in the United States, Italy and Spain gave samples during acute or convalescent COVID-19. T cells, B-cell-depleted T cells, or PBMCs provided the cDNA or gDNA that served as material.

The sequence was collected from a woman of 80 years or more with acute or convalescent COVID-19. V usage is TRBV7-9 and J usage is TRBJ1-4; the D is unclear. The source material was peripheral blood. CDR3: CASSLTTNEKLFF. CDR3 coding DNA: TGTGCCAGCAGCTTGACAACAAATGAAAAACTGTTTTTT.